The rows below give T cell receptor beta chains drawn from one sample of a study of T cell responses to AZD1222 COVID-19 vaccine. Clones were read by immunoSEQ multiplex PCR, and TCRdb kept only the in-frame ones, dropping some. The sample comprises 160,000 or so clones, over 75% of which are singletons, and 4% to 5.5% rests with the top ten. The sample consisted of peripheral blood, taken 28 days after the second AZD1222 dose. The receptors were gathered from an adult who received the AZD1222 COVID-19 vaccine. The CDR3 runs from the conserved cysteine through the conserved F or W. Each record gives: D gene, V gene, CDR3 length, J gene, clone size, CDR3 protein, CDR3 DNA. A D gene is named only where the DNA matches it firmly. The size field is filled for only some rows; it gives once, few, many or a size class.

TRBD1	TRBV7-2	16	TRBJ1-1	-	CASSPKQGATNTEAFF	TGTGCCAGCAGCCCCAAACAGGGGGCTACTAACACTGAAGCTTTCTTT
-	TRBV6-5	12	TRBJ2-3	-	CASSSHANTQYF	TGTGCCAGCAGTTCCCACGCCAATACGCAGTATTTT
-	TRBV12-3/TRBV12-4	13	TRBJ1-1	-	CASRVGWRAEAFF	TGTGCCAGCAGAGTGGGATGGAGAGCTGAAGCTTTCTTT
-	TRBV4-3	13	TRBJ1-1	-	CASSQDAGYGAFF	TGCGCCAGCAGCCAAGACGCGGGATACGGAGCTTTCTTT
-	TRBV9	16	TRBJ2-7	-	CASSTGVGGGVYEQYF	TGTGCCAGCAGCACGGGGGTTGGTGGTGGAGTCTACGAGCAGTACTTC
-	TRBV20-1	12	TRBJ1-2	-	CSASSLNYGYTF	TGCAGTGCTAGTAGCTTGAACTATGGCTACACCTTC
TRBD1	TRBV4-2	16	TRBJ1-2	-	CASSQDRQGNYYGYTF	TGTGCCAGCAGCCAAGACAGACAGGGGAACTACTATGGCTACACCTTC
-	TRBV5-1	15	TRBJ1-4	-	CASSLEGVIGEKLFF	TGCGCCAGCAGCTTGGAGGGGGTAATTGGTGAAAAACTGTTTTTT
TRBD1	TRBV7-2	15	TRBJ1-6	-	CASSLQGDYNSPLHF	TGTGCCAGCAGCTTGCAGGGGGACTATAATTCACCCCTCCACTTT
-	TRBV2	14	TRBJ1-2	-	CASRGPRGRHGYTF	TGTGCCAGCAGGGGTCCCCGGGGGAGGCATGGCTACACCTTC
-	TRBV5-6	16	TRBJ1-5	few	CASSYYPGTPDQPQHF	TGTGCCAGCAGCTATTACCCCGGGACGCCAGATCAGCCCCAGCATTTT
-	TRBV7-2	11	TRBJ2-1	-	CASSLKSKQFF	TGTGCCAGCAGCTTAAAAAGTAAGCAGTTCTTC
-	TRBV6-4	15	TRBJ2-1	-	CASSRTGDPNNEQFF	TGTGCCAGCAGTCGGACCGGGGATCCCAACAATGAGCAGTTCTTC
TRBD1	TRBV5-6	14	TRBJ1-1	-	CASKLTGVNTEAFF	TGTGCCAGCAAGTTGACAGGGGTGAACACTGAAGCTTTCTTT
-	TRBV7-9	13	TRBJ2-1	-	CASSLVGANEQFF	TGTGCCAGCAGCTTAGTTGGCGCCAATGAGCAGTTCTTC
-	TRBV3-1/TRBV3-2	14	TRBJ2-7	-	CASSQGYRGGEQYF	TGTGCCAGCAGCCAAGGGTACCGGGGAGGCGAGCAGTACTTC
-	TRBV29-1	12	TRBJ2-5	-	CSVALGQETQYF	TGCAGCGTTGCCCTAGGACAAGAGACCCAGTACTTC
-	TRBV6-1	13	TRBJ2-2	-	CASRTGNTGELFF	TGTGCCAGCAGGACAGGGAACACCGGGGAGCTGTTTTTT
TRBD1	TRBV27	14	TRBJ2-5	-	CASSLGQGQETQYF	TGTGCCAGCAGTCTGGGACAGGGCCAAGAGACCCAGTACTTC
-	TRBV21-1	9	TRBJ2-7	-	CATRVEQYF	TGTGCCACCCGCGTCGAGCAGTACTTC
-	TRBV6-5	15	TRBJ1-2	-	CASSYSTGANYGYTF	TGTGCCAGCAGTTACTCGACGGGCGCGAACTATGGCTACACCTTC
-	TRBV5-1	15	TRBJ2-7	-	CASSLAHSELYEQYF	TGCGCCAGCAGCTTGGCCCATTCGGAGTTATACGAGCAGTACTTC